These 3 T cell receptor beta chains came from one sample sequenced in a study of T cells in Graves' hyperthyroidism and ophthalmopathy. Amplification of TCR beta CDR3 regions used RNA as the template. HTBI primers were used for first-round RT-PCR of the TCR CDR3. One entry per CDR3 protein, called by TCRdb with MiXCR from the multiplex PCR reads. Among hundreds of thousands of distinct CDR3 sequences listed, 15% to 20% were seen once. Material for sequencing was blood. These receptors all come from a young woman with Graves' hyperthyroidism.

This clonotype was seen only a few times. The chain has TRBV7-2 and TRBJ2-1; TRBD2 matches at 8 bases. CDR1 and CDR2 from the germline V gene are SGHTA and FQGNSA. This CDR3 spans 14 amino acids. J was trimmed by 8 bases and V by 7 bases; bases with no gene match: 10. The CDR3 loop reads CASTNRGGRHEQFF. CDR3 DNA sequence: TGTGCCAGCACCAATAGGGGCGGGAGGCATGAGCAGTTCTTC.

This chain joins TRBV19 and TRBJ2-3; 8 bases match TRBD1. The trim removed 5 bases at V and 3 bases at J, leaving 10 bases unmatched. Germline loops: CDR1 LNHDA, CDR2 SQIVND (reference sequence). CDR3 length: 16 amino acids. The CDR3, as DNA: TGTGCCAGTAGTGCAGGACAGGGTATGGGGACAGATACGCAGTATTTT. It codes for CASSAGQGMGTDTQYF.

This chain joins TRBV4-2 and TRBJ2-2; 10 positions agree with TRBD2. V lost 4 bases to trimming and J lost 7 bases; unmatched junction nucleotides: 9. This CDR3 comprises 16 residues. From germline, CDR1 is LGHNA and CDR2 YNFKEQ. The CDR3: CASSPGPSGSIGELFF. CDR3 DNA: TGTGCCAGCAGCCCTGGCCCTAGCGGGAGCATCGGGGAGCTGTTTTTT.